The clone carrying this T cell receptor (beta chain) has a single count. Its target is not known. These data belong to a study of CD8 T cells in ankylosing spondylitis. General study findings and limits: One TCR beta motif, made up of eight highly homologous variants, appeared characteristic of ankylosing spondylitis blood. Certain motif variants had earlier appeared in reactive arthritis synovial fluid and blood. Disease-linked clones displayed a CD8+ phenotype and appeared relatively rarely in peripheral blood.

This CDR3 region has 16 residues. The J segment lost 0 bases and the V segment lost 3 bases, leaving 5 bases of the junction unmatched. CDR1 is KGHSH, CDR2 LQKENI, per germline. As the method for making TCR beta libraries, quantitative 5'-RACE with molecular barcodes was used. From the 5' RACE reads, TCRdb called clonotypes with MiXCR, one entry per CDR3 protein. The table lists 400,000 or so distinct CDR3 sequences, 25% to 30% of them singletons. What was sequenced was blood, either unsorted or a sorted T cell fraction (not recorded which). V gene TRBV18 combines with J gene TRBJ2-3; 8 nucleotides match TRBD1. This clonotype originated in a male donor with ankylosing spondylitis. DNA for the CDR3: TGTGCCAGCTCACCGTCAGGGGGCGTCAGCACAGATACGCAGTATTTT. The encoded protein is CASSPSGGVSTDTQYF.